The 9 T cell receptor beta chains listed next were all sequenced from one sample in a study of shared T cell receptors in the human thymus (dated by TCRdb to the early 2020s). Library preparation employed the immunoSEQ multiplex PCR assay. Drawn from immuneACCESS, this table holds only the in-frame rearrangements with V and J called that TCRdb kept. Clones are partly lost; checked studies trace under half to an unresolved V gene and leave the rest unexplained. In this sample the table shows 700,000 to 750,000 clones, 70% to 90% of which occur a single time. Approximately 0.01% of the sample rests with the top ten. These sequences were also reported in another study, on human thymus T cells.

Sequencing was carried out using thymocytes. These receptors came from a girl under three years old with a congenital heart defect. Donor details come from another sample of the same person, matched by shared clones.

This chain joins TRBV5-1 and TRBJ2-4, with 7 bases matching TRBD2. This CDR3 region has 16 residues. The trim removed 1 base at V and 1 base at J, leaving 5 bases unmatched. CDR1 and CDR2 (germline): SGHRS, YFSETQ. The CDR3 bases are TGCGCCAGCAGCTTGATGGGAGGGGAGGCCAAAAACATTCAGTACTTC. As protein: CASSLMGGEAKNIQYF.

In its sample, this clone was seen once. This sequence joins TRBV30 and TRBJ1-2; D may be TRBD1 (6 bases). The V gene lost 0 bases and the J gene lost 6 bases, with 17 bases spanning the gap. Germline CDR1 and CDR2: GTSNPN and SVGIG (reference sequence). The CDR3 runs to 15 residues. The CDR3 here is CAWSVTSGTNNGYTF. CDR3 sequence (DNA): TGTGCCTGGAGTGTGACCTCCGGGACAAATAATGGCTACACCTTC.

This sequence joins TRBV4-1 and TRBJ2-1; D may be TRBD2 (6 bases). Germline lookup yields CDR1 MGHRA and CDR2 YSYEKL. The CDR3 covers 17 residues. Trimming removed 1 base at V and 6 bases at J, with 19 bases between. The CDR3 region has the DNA TGCGCCAGCAGCCAAGGCGGCGGGGATCGCCATGCCAATGAGCAGTTCTTC. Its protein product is CASSQGGGDRHANEQFF.

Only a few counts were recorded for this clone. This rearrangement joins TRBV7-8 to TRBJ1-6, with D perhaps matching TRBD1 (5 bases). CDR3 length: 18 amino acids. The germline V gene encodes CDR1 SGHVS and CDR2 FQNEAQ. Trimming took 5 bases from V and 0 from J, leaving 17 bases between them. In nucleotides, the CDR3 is TGTGCCAGCAGCCCCGCGGCGGGACGCAGCTCCTATAATTCACCCCTCCACTTT. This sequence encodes CASSPAAGRSSYNSPLHF.

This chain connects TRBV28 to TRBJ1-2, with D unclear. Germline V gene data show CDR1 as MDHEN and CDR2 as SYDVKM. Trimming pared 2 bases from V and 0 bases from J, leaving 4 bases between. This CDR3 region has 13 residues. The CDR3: CASSLPSNYGYTF. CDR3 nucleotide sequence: TGTGCCAGCAGTTTACCTTCTAACTATGGCTACACCTTC.

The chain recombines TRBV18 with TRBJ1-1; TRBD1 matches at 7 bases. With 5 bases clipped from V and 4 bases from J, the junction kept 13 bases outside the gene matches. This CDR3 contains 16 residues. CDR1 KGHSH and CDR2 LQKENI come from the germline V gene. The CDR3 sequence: CASSSRQSQGGTEAFF. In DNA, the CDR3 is TGTGCCAGCTCATCGAGGCAATCTCAGGGGGGCACTGAAGCTTTCTTT.

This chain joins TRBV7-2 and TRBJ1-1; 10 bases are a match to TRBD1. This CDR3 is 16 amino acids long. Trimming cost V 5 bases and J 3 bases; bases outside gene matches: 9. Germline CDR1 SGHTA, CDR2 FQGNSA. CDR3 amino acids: CASSRRDRGEYTEAFF. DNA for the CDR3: TGTGCCAGCAGCCGCCGGGACAGGGGAGAGTACACTGAAGCTTTCTTT.

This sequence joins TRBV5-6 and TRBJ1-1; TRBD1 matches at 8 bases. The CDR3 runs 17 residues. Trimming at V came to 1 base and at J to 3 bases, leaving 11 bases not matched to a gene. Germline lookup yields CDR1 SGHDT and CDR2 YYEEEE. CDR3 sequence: CASSLWGQGAWDTEAFF. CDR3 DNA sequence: TGTGCCAGCAGCTTGTGGGGGCAGGGGGCTTGGGACACTGAAGCTTTCTTT.

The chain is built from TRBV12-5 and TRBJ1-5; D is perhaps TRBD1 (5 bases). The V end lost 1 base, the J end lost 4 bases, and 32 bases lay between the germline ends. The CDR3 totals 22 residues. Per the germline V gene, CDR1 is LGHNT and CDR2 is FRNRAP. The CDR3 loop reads CASGLGRGRGVIPTPYNQPQHF. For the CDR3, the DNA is TGTGCTAGTGGTTTGGGAAGGGGTAGGGGCGTCATCCCTACACCCTATAATCAGCCCCAGCATTTT.